This T cell receptor (beta chain) was recovered during a study of cytomegalovirus exposure and HLA in healthy donors. Study as a whole: Early on, a data release was issued that held 65 million to 100 million unique TCRs from HLA-typed donors. Study-wide results and limits: Further analysis, carried out later, found HLA-associated TCR beta chains more clonally expanded than equally common other chains.

CDR1 is SSHAT and CDR2 is FNYEAQ in the germline V gene (reference sequence). The CDR3 has 15 residues. 13 Jbeta primers and 60 Vbeta primers were used for the PCR. Data came from immunoSEQ multiplex PCR; TCRdb stores just in-frame clones and leaves some out. Recorded for this sample: 30,000 to 50,000 clones. Details on this clone: Its antigen is not identified. Germline and junction disagree at one end, which may indicate a read error.

The chain employs TRBV7-7 and TRBJ2-5, with a tentative D call TRBD2 (6 bases). This TCR was recovered from a woman under 40 in good health and CMV-seropositive. Sequenced: PBMCs. CDR3 coding DNA: TGTGCTAGCAGCTTAGGGGAGGCAGGAGGAAAGACCCAGTACTTC. This encodes CASSLGEAGGKTQYF.